This TCR beta chain was identified in a study of shared clonotypes between healthy human individuals (dated by TCRdb to between 2020 and 2021). About the study as a whole: The cohort comprised a couple of women and a few men aged 18 to 49 years. For each donor, CD4 naive and CD4 memory were each run on three plates, CD8 naive on two plates, and CD8 memory on one plate. To increase sequencing depth and limit assay-specific biases, different laboratories used diverse techniques to prepare libraries and sequence TCR repertoires. Each donor's leukapheresis produced roughly between roughly 0.85 and 9 billion PBMCs. Blood TCR repertoires of roughly 5 healthy adults were deeply sequenced to estimate repertoire size and the extent of clonotype sharing between individuals. Findings and caveats that apply to the study as a whole: Across a few donors, approximately 4.9% of naive CD4, roughly 3.3% of naive CD8, around 2.5% of memory CD4, and under 0.45% of memory CD8 clonotypes were shared. Only blood was sampled, and tissue TCR repertoires likely differ from those in blood. Based on pairwise subsampling, the degree of clonotype sharing among donors was expected to be affected by sequencing depth. Estimated clonotype richness was generally larger for naive than for memory subsets. Compared with non-shared clonotypes, clonotypes shared by all four sorted-subset donors had higher generation probabilities. The small number of donors limited the genetic and exposure-history diversity represented. Incomplete sequencing was indicated by rarefaction of sorted-subset datasets, despite the large sequencing depth.

The donors were healthy, HIV-negative adults who had no recently reported acute infections or vaccinations. All donors were Caucasian adults living in Nashville, Tennessee, USA. CD4+ T cells were enriched through magnetic negative selection, after which naive cells were positively selected on CD45RA and the remaining negative fraction served as the memory subset. Blood was collected by leukapheresis, and PBMCs were isolated by Ficoll-Histopaque density gradient centrifugation and then cryopreserved in liquid nitrogen vapor phase. Analytical flow cytometry was used to check the purity and quantity of every magnetically sorted T cell population. Each sorted fraction had its genomic DNA isolated and then quantified by UV absorbance on a Nanodrop 2000c. As concerns this clone: Its antigen is unknown. Base qualities are not provided; no much larger clone lies one nucleotide away.

Using the deep immunoSEQ assay, multiplex PCR amplified TCR CDR3 regions from genomic DNA. For each cell subset, the extracted genomic DNA was distributed evenly across all wells of several immunoSEQ 96-well plates, and each plate served as one replicate. For sorted subsets, each replicate PCR was loaded with roughly 200 ng genomic DNA, equivalent to about 30,000 T cell genomes. Purified libraries were measured with a Qubit 3.0 fluorometer, size-checked on a Bioanalyzer 2100, and measured again with the KAPA Library Quantification kit. Every immunoSEQ 96-well plate was sequenced on a dedicated single-read 150-cycle Illumina NextSeq 550 flow cell. For the original study's pipeline: Because the immunoSEQ output included only junctional sequences and no quality scores, the filtering could not be the same as the filtering used for full-length reads. Sequences were annotated with PyIR, a Python wrapper for IgBLAST v1.9, using IMGT germline references to assign V/J genes and CDR3. Any read was removed if the V/J assignment was weak (E-value above 1e-6), the CDR3 was missing, or the read contained stop codons, out-of-frame junctions, or ambiguous translated residues. V3J clonotypes were defined as sequences sharing an identical inferred V gene, J gene, and CDR3 amino acid sequence. Percentage overlap between repertoires was calculated by dividing the number of shared unique clonotypes by the size of the smaller repertoire. RTK rarefaction, the Chao1 estimator, and Recon v2.1 estimates of unobserved clonotypes were used to assess repertoire richness. OLGA was used to compute generation probabilities for all TCRbeta clonotypes that the gDNA method yielded from a few donors. The table was pulled from immuneACCESS by TCRdb, which kept in-frame rearrangements only. Such tables lose some clones; where checked, under half of the loss comes from unresolved V genes, and the rest has no known cause. The V and J calls and clone size were taken over from that table, and D and trimming were inferred from the DNA. The sample contains over a million clones, about three quarters of them found a single time. The ten biggest clones cover about 1.4% of the sample.

Sequencing was carried out using memory CD4+ T cells sorted from blood. What the cell subset or site label conveys for this sample: CD45RA-negative fraction. This sequence originates from a man between 18 and 29 years old in good health.

The CDR3 region has the sequence CASSEESSYEQYF. The nucleotides read TGTGCCAGCTCAGAGGAATCGAGCTACGAGCAGTACTTC. The V and J genes are TRBV7-2 and TRBJ2-5; too little of a D gene remains to name it. The J call could be wrong; TRBJ2-7 is a better fit for the DNA end. The CDR3 holds 13 amino acids from the cysteine to the phenylalanine. Left in the record is the CDR3 DNA by itself, 39 bases read in frame from the first base. Sequences SGHTA (CDR1) and FQGNSA (CDR2) are obtained from the germline V gene.